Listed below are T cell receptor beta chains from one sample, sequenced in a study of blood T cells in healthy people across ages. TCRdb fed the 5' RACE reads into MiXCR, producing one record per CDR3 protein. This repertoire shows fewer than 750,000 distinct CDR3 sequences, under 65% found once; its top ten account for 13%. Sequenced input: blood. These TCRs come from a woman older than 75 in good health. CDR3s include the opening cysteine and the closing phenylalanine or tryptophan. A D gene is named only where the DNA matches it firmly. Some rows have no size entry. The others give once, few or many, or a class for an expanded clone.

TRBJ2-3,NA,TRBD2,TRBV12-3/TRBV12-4,TGTGCCAGCTGGACTAGCGGGGGCCATCCGCCAGATACGCAGTATTTT,CASWTSGGHPPDTQYF
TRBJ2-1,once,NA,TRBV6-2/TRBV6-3,TGTGCCAGCAGTTACCTTGGGGCCAGGAGTAGTGAGCAGTTCTTC,CASSYLGARSSEQFF
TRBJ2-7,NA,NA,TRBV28,TGTGCCAGCAGTTTACGCGGGGTTCGGTTCTACGAGCAGTACTTC,CASSLRGVRFYEQYF
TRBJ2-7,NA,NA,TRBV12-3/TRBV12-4,TGTGCCAGCAGTTTGTCCTCGAGGGGCTCCTACGAGCAGTACTTC,CASSLSSRGSYEQYF
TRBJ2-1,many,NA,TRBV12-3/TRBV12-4,TGTGCCAGCAGCTGGACAGTACTACTCAATGAGCAGTTCTTC,CASSWTVLLNEQFF
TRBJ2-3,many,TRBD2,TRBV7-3,TGTGCCAGCAGCTTGGCGGGAGGCGACGATACGCAGTATTTT,CASSLAGGDDTQYF
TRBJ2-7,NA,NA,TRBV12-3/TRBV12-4,TGTGCCAGCAGTTGGCAGGGTTTCGAGCAGTACTTC,CASSWQGFEQYF
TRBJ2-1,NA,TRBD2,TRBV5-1,TGCGCCAGCAGCTTGGACCCTAGCGGGGCCCGCTCCTACAATGAGCAGTTCTTC,CASSLDPSGARSYNEQFF
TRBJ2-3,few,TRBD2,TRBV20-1,TGCAGTGCTAGAGATCGTCTAGCGGGATGGGCAGATACGCAGTATTTT,CSARDRLAGWADTQYF
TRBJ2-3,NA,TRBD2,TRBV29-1,TGCAGCGTCTGGACTAGCGGCACAGATACGCAGTATTTT,CSVWTSGTDTQYF
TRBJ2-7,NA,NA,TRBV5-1,TGCGCCAGCAGCTTGGGGCAGGGTTTTTATTACGAGCAGTACTTC,CASSLGQGFYYEQYF
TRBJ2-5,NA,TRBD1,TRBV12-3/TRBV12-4,TGTGCCAGCACTTTGGTGGGAGTGGGTGGACAGGGTAGAGAGACCCAGAACTTC,CASTLVGVGGQGRETQNF
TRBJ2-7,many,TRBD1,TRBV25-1,TGTGCCAGCAGTGAGGGGACAGGGGTGCCCTACGAGCAGTACTTC,CASSEGTGVPYEQYF
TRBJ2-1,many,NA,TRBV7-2,TGTGCCAGCAGCTCGGAGCCAATTAGCTCCTACAATGAGCAGTTCTTC,CASSSEPISSYNEQFF
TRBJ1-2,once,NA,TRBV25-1,TGTGCCAGCAGACCCCCGGGACATAACTATGGCTACACCTTC,CASRPPGHNYGYTF
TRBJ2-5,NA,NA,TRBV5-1,TGCGCCAGCAGCTTGGGGGCCCGCCAAGAGACCCAGTACTTC,CASSLGARQETQYF
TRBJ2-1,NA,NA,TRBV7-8,TGTGCCAGCACCCCACCCCTCTACAATGAGCAGTTCTTC,CASTPPLYNEQFF
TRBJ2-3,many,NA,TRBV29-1,TGCAGCGTCCAGTTAACAGATACGCAGTATTTT,CSVQLTDTQYF
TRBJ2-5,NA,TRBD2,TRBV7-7,TGTGCTAGCGGATCTAGCGGGAATAGGGTTGAGACCCAGTACTTC,CASGSSGNRVETQYF
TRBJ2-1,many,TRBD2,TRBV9,TGTGCCAGCAGCGCGCATGGAAGCGGGAGAGGCTACAATGAGCAGTTCTTC,CASSAHGSGRGYNEQFF
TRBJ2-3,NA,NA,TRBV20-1,TGCAGTGCCCCCAGGGGCAGCTCAGATACGCAGTATTTT,CSAPRGSSDTQYF
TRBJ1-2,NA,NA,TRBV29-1,TGCAGCGTTCTCAGTATGAACTATGGCTACACCTTC,CSVLSMNYGYTF
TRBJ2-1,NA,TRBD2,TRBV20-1,TGCAGTGCTAAGAGGAGGACTAGCGGGGGGACCTACAATGAGCAGTTCTTC,CSAKRRTSGGTYNEQFF
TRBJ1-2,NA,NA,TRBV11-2,TGTGCCAGCAGCGACAGGACTAACTATGGCTACACCTTC,CASSDRTNYGYTF